These 11 T cell receptor beta chains were all obtained from the same sample, sequenced in a study of HIV-infected patients and healthy controls. No cell fractionation was done, so the repertoire covers all unsorted peripheral blood T cells. Alpha and beta constant-region primers primed reverse transcription of around 500 ng RNA. Using multiplexing indices, alpha and beta chain libraries were generated apart by chain-specific third strand synthesis. From the 5' RACE reads, TCRdb called clonotypes with MiXCR, one entry per CDR3 protein. The sample holds more than 15,000 distinct CDR3 sequences, roughly 6% seen once. The sample was blood. The origin of the receptors is an adult in good health.

This clonotype occurred many times. The J gene is TRBJ2-1, the V gene TRBV11-3; TRBD1 might be the D (5 bases). The CDR3 runs 14 residues. V lost 1 base and J lost 9, with 13 bases in between. Germline-derived CDR1 and CDR2 are SGHNT and YENEEA. The CDR3: CASSLVKGSGEQFF. CDR3 DNA: TGTGCCAGCAGCTTAGTTAAGGGGTCGGGTGAGCAGTTCTTC.

This clonotype has a count of ten or more. This rearrangement joins TRBV6-5 to TRBJ1-5; TRBD1 matches 9 bases. The CDR3 extends over 16 amino acids. The germline V gene has CDR1 MNHEY and CDR2 SVGAGI. With 2 bases clipped from V and 6 bases from J, the junction kept 8 bases outside the gene matches. CDR3 sequence (DNA): TGTGCCAGCAGTTACGGGGACAGGGCTAGCGGTCAGCCCCAGCATTTT. Amino acids: CASSYGDRASGQPQHF.

This clonotype has ten or more counts. The chain uses TRBV5-1 and TRBJ2-3, with TRBD2 as a possible D gene (5 bases). This CDR3 comprises 16 residues. From germline, CDR1 is SGHRS and CDR2 YFSETQ. V dropped 0 bases and J dropped 2 bases, with 13 bases sitting between them. Here the CDR3 reads CASSLAGLAYTDTQYF. The CDR3 bases are TGCGCCAGCAGCTTGGCCGGGCTAGCCTACACAGATACGCAGTATTTT.

This clonotype has a count of ten or more. The chain has TRBV20-1 and TRBJ2-3, with a possible D match to TRBD1 (6 bases). Germline-derived CDR1 and CDR2 are DFQATT and SNEGSKA (reference sequence). V lost 0 bases to trimming and J lost 3 bases, with 16 bases between them. The CDR3 sequence is 16 residues long. The CDR3 bases are TGCAGTGCTAGAGACGTCAGGGGTTGGAGGACAGATACGCAGTATTTT. Translating it yields CSARDVRGWRTDTQYF.

This clonotype was picked up many times. The chain is built from TRBV27 and TRBJ2-7; 7 nucleotides match TRBD1. The CDR3 sequence is 15 residues long. Trimming removed 5 bases from V and 1 base from J; junction bases left unmatched: 8. Germline V gene sequence: CDR1 MNHEY, CDR2 SMNVEV (reference sequence). The DNA for the CDR3 is TGTGCCAGCAGTCCCAGACAGGGACCGTCCTACGAGCAGTACTTC. As protein: CASSPRQGPSYEQYF.

Judged by abundance, this clonotype is medium-sized (0.01 to 0.1%). CDR3 in DNA: TGTGCCAGCACCCTGACTAGCGGGGGGGCTAGAACGCAGTATTTT. Protein product: CASTLTSGGARTQYF. This chain uses TRBV12-3 or TRBV12-4 with TRBJ2-3; 14 positions agree with TRBD2. The CDR3 totals 15 residues. After removal of 7 bases from V and 9 bases from J, the junction contained 9 bases not matched to a gene.

This clonotype was recorded many times. The rearrangement uses TRBV5-1 and TRBJ2-3; TRBD2 matches 9 bases. The germline V gene encodes CDR1 SGHRS and CDR2 YFSETQ. The CDR3 length is 14 residues. V shed 1 base and J 5 bases; nucleotides not matched to a gene: 2. CDR3 DNA: TGCGCCAGCAGCTTGAGCGGGGGGTTAGATACGCAGTATTTT. Residues: CASSLSGGLDTQYF.

This clonotype was recorded many times. The V and J genes are TRBV6-5 and TRBJ1-5; 8 nucleotides agree with TRBD1. After removal of 6 bases from V and 6 bases from J, the junction contained 7 bases not matched to a gene. CDR1 and CDR2 (germline): MNHEY, SVGAGI. This CDR3 region has 14 residues. CDR3 DNA: TGTGCCAGCAGGGCCAGGGGGCACGGTCAGCCCCAGCATTTT. Protein sequence: CASRARGHGQPQHF.

This clonotype is deemed medium-sized. The gene calls are TRBV2 and TRBJ1-5, with 7 bases fitting TRBD1. The V segment lost 3 bases and the J segment 0 bases; nucleotides outside the gene matches: 8. The CDR3 is 17 amino acids. Germline CDR1 reads SNHLY; CDR2 reads FYNNEI. CDR3 nucleotides: TGTGCCAGCAGTGACTTAGACAGGGCATATAGCAATCAGCCCCAGCATTTT. As protein: CASSDLDRAYSNQPQHF.

The table lists this clonotype with many counts. The chain joins TRBV5-5 to TRBJ1-2; 10 bases match TRBD1. V shed 1 base and J 4 bases; nucleotides not matched to a gene: 1. Germline V gives CDR1 SGHKS, CDR2 YYEKEE (reference sequence). The CDR3 consists of 14 residues. The CDR3 nucleotides read TGTGCCAGCAGCTTGCGGACAGGGGGCTATGGCTACACCTTC. Its protein product is CASSLRTGGYGYTF.

This clonotype has ten or more counts. V is TRBV6-5 and J is TRBJ1-5; possibly TRBD1 for D (5 bases). Per the germline V gene, CDR1 is MNHEY and CDR2 is SVGAGI. Trimming cost V 2 bases and J 3 bases, with 11 bases left between them. This CDR3 has 15 residues. CDR3 DNA sequence: TGTGCCAGCAGTTACGCGGGGGGTGACAATCAGCCCCAGCATTTT. Protein product: CASSYAGGDNQPQHF.